These 8 T cell receptor beta chains originate from one sample sequenced in a study of T cells in Graves' hyperthyroidism and ophthalmopathy (dated by TCRdb to about 2019). The library was made by multiplex PCR. The sequencing machine was an Illumina HiSeq 2000. TCR beta CDR3 regions were amplified from RNA transcripts. The TCR CDR3 was subjected to a first round of RT-PCR using the HTBI primer set and the Qiagen OneStep RT-PCR kit. Using fastp at Q25 and MiXCR, TCRdb reprocessed the public reads and kept productive beta chains. Identical CDR3 proteins give one entry, which carries the most common genes and DNA. The sample data list fewer than 700,000 distinct CDR3 sequences, and 17% of these were observed just once. The ten largest clones add up to approximately 15% of the sample. Sequenced material: blood. The receptors were sampled from a woman aged 18-29 years with Graves' ophthalmopathy.

The rearrangement joins TRBV5-6 to TRBJ1-1; TRBD1 matches 7 bases. After removal of 6 bases from V and 0 bases from J, the junction contained 5 bases not matched to a gene. CDR3 length: 14 residues. CDR1 is SGHDT, CDR2 YYEEEE, per germline. CDR3 bases: TGTGCCAGCATCGAACAGGGGTTGAACACTGAAGCTTTCTTT. Protein product: CASIEQGLNTEAFF.

In its sample, this clonotype was seen many times. The CDR3 nucleotides are TGCAGTGCTAGAGATTGGACTAGCGGGTCGAATGAGCAGTTCTTC. This sequence encodes CSARDWTSGSNEQFF. This chain joins TRBV20-1 and TRBJ2-1; 11 bases line up with TRBD2. CDR1 and CDR2 (germline): DFQATT, SNEGSKA (reference sequence). After removal of 0 bases from V and 7 bases from J, the junction contained 5 bases not matched to a gene. The CDR3 runs 15 residues.

The CDR3 DNA reads TGTGCCAGTAGTATAGCGGACTACAATGAGCAGTTCTTC. As protein: CASSIADYNEQFF. The chain recombines TRBV19 with TRBJ2-1; D gene unclear. Germline loops: CDR1 LNHDA, CDR2 SQIVND (reference sequence). The CDR3 is 13 amino acids. V shed 1 base and J shed 3 bases, with 4 bases lying between them. The variable domain in full, completed from reference TRBV19 and TRBJ2-1, reads DGGITQSPKYLFRKEGQNVTLSCEQNLNHDAMYWYRQDPGQGLRLIYYSQIVNDFQKGDIAEGYSVSREKKESFPLTVTSAQKNPTAFYLCASSIADYNEQFFGPGTRLTVL.

The V gene is TRBV4-3, the J gene TRBJ2-3; a possible D gene is TRBD2 (6 bases). V lost 0 bases to trimming and J lost 2 bases, with 15 bases between them. CDR3 length: 17 amino acids. Germline assignment: CDR1 LGHNA and CDR2 YSLEER. DNA of the CDR3: TGCGCCAGCAGCCAAGATTGGAGGGCTCCAAACACAGATACGCAGTATTTT. Encoded protein: CASSQDWRAPNTDTQYF.

There are a few counts of this clonotype. CDR3: CAWNQGIGTDTQYF. CDR3 bases: TGTGCCTGGAATCAGGGGATCGGCACAGATACGCAGTATTTT. This chain joins TRBV30 and TRBJ2-3; the D gene is possibly TRBD1 (6 bases). Trimming cost V 4 bases and J 1 base, with 12 bases left between them. Germline loops: CDR1 GTSNPN, CDR2 SVGIG (reference sequence). This CDR3 has 14 amino acids.

The genes are TRBV20-1 and TRBJ1-2, with a tentative D call TRBD1 (5 bases). Germline V gene lookup returns CDR1 DFQATT and CDR2 SNEGSKA (reference sequence). The length of the CDR3 is 15 residues. Trimming stripped 5 bases from V and 4 bases from J, with 20 bases between. As DNA, the CDR3 is TGCAGTGCTCCCAAGACCGGGACGCTCGCCTATGGCTACACCTTC. It encodes CSAPKTGTLAYGYTF.

This chain uses TRBV11-3 with TRBJ1-5, with unresolved D. The CDR3 loop spans 17 amino acids. Germline CDR1 and CDR2: SGHNT and YENEEA. Deletions cut 4 bases from V and 0 bases from J, with 16 bases between. The DNA for the CDR3 is TGTGCCAGCAGCTGTACGCCGGGCATTAATAGCAATCAGCCCCAGCATTTT. It is translated as CASSCTPGINSNQPQHF.

This clonotype has just a few counts. The junction shows a germline mismatch at one end, possibly a read error. This chain links TRBV6-2 or TRBV6-3 with TRBJ2-3; 14 bases line up with TRBD2. The CDR3 totals 14 residues. Looked up from germline, CDR1 is MNHEY and CDR2 is SVGEGT. The CDR3 loop is CASGTSGSRDTQYF. The CDR3 DNA reads as TGTGCCAGCGGGACTAGCGGGAGCAGAGATACGCAGTATTTT.